Each of the 23 T cell receptor beta chains below was sequenced from the same sample in a study of beta chain features in type 1 diabetes. General study results and limits: Type 1 diabetes patients had moderately but significantly shorter TCRB CDR3s in all four CD4+ subsets.

No antigen is known for these receptors. The authors reverse transcribed all of the isolated RNA, so sequencing captured expressed TCRB transcripts. TCRdb keeps only in-frame clones here, not all; method: immunoSEQ multiplex PCR. Of 300,000 to 350,000 clones listed, around 9.7% are singletons. The specimen was central memory CD4+ T cells from blood. All receptors come from a man aged 30-40 years with type 1 diabetes.

This clone was counted only a few times. This chain links TRBV10-3 with TRBJ2-5; D is perhaps TRBD1 or TRBD2 (6 bases each). The CDR3 is made up of 12 amino acids. The V end was cut by 10 bases, the J end by 5 bases, with 14 bases between. Germline loops: CDR1 ENHRY, CDR2 SYGVKD. In DNA form, the CDR3 reads TGTGCCACGGAGGACAGCGGGGAGACCCAGTACTTC. It translates to CATEDSGETQYF.

This clone was observed many times. The chain has TRBV19 and TRBJ2-5; no definite D call. V was clipped by 11 bases and J by 3 bases, with 13 bases between them. The V gene's germline CDR1 is LNHDA and CDR2 SQIVND (reference sequence). The CDR3 is 12 residues long. CDR3 amino acids: CAAPSAEETQYF. The CDR3 region has the DNA TGTGCCGCCCCTTCGGCCGAAGAGACCCAGTACTTC.

The gene calls are TRBV7-2 and TRBJ1-2; D uncertain. Per the germline V gene, CDR1 is SGHTA and CDR2 is FQGNSA. Trimming shortened V by 1 base and J by 5 bases, and 11 bases separated the two germline ends. This CDR3 is 14 amino acids long. CDR3 protein: CASSLGPSGYGYTF. Written as DNA, the CDR3 is TGTGCCAGCAGCTTAGGTCCTAGCGGTTATGGCTACACCTTC.

The rearrangement joins TRBV10-3 to TRBJ2-3; D perhaps matches TRBD2 (7 bases). V was clipped by 10 bases and J by 4 bases, with 15 bases between them. The CDR3 spans 13 residues. The germline V gene encodes CDR1 ENHRY and CDR2 SYGVKD. The CDR3 loop is CATGEGSPDTQYF. DNA for the CDR3: TGTGCCACAGGGGAGGGGTCTCCAGATACGCAGTATTTT.

This chain uses TRBV25-1 with TRBJ2-1; TRBD2 aligns across 9 bases. Unmatched junction bases numbered 9, after V lost 5 bases and J lost 4 bases. The CDR3 totals 16 residues. From germline, CDR1 is MGHDK and CDR2 SYGVNS. The CDR3 sequence is CASSLDRRGGYNEQFF. The CDR3, as DNA: TGTGCCAGCAGTTTAGACCGGCGGGGGGGGTACAATGAGCAGTTCTTC.

The chain has TRBV14 and TRBJ2-7; D remains ambiguous. Trimming pared 2 bases from V and 2 bases from J, leaving 10 bases between. CDR1 is SGHDN, CDR2 FVKESK, per germline. This CDR3 is built from 14 residues. As DNA, the CDR3 is TGTGCCAGCAGCCAATCGCTGATGACCTACGAGCAGTACTTC. This gives the protein CASSQSLMTYEQYF.

The chain uses TRBV4-3 and TRBJ1-6, with 8 bases identical to TRBD1. Germline-derived CDR1 and CDR2 are LGHNA and YSLEER. The CDR3 loop spans 14 amino acids. V was pared by 6 bases and J by 7 bases, with 5 bases of the junction left unmatched. The CDR3: CASRDRGANSPLHF. Here the CDR3 DNA reads TGCGCCAGCAGAGACAGGGGAGCAAATTCACCCCTCCACTTT.

This clone has at least ten counts. In DNA, the CDR3 is TGCGCCAGCAGCGCGACCCTCGGCGGGCAGGGCCTTAGCAATGAGCAGTTCTTC. As protein: CASSATLGGQGLSNEQFF. This sequence joins TRBV5-1 and TRBJ2-1; TRBD1 or TRBD2 may be the D gene (5 bases each). The CDR3 has 18 residues. The V gene's germline CDR1 is SGHRS and CDR2 YFSETQ. V lost 4 bases to trimming and J lost 6 bases, with 26 bases between them.

In this sample, this clone turned up a few times. J is TRBJ2-5 and V is TRBV5-4, with TRBD2 matching over 8 bases. Per germline, CDR1 SGHNT and CDR2 YYREEE (reference sequence). CDR3 length: 15 residues. J gave up 2 bases and V 2 bases, and 5 bases lay outside the gene matches. The CDR3 bases are TGTGCCAGCAGCTTAAAGCTAGCGGGTCAAGAGACCCAGTACTTC. Translation gives CASSLKLAGQETQYF.

This sequence joins TRBV2 and TRBJ2-7; D tentatively fits TRBD1 or TRBD2 (5 bases each). The CDR3 is 14 residues long. Germline-derived CDR1 and CDR2 are SNHLY and FYNNEI. Trimming removed 6 bases at V and 3 bases at J, with 15 bases between. CDR3 residues: CASSRFGASYEQYF. CDR3 DNA sequence: TGTGCCAGCAGCCGGTTCGGGGCGAGCTACGAGCAGTACTTC.

The chain has TRBV7-2 and TRBJ2-7, with a tentative D call TRBD1 (6 bases). Germline V gene data show CDR1 as SGHTA and CDR2 as FQGNSA. V shed 5 bases and J shed 2 bases, with 19 bases lying between them. This CDR3 comprises 16 residues. Written as DNA, the CDR3 is TGTGCCAGCAGCCGTCAGGGGCCAGGGTATCCCTACGAGCAGTACTTC. Translation: CASSRQGPGYPYEQYF.

This clone was seen only a few times. This chain uses TRBV7-2 with TRBJ2-7; 11 bases match TRBD2. The V segment lost 5 bases and the J segment 2 bases; nucleotides outside the gene matches: 8. Germline CDR1 is SGHTA and CDR2 is FQGNSA. The CDR3 totals 16 residues. For the CDR3, the DNA is TGTGCCAGCAGCCGAACTAGCGGGGGCCGGACCTACGAGCAGTACTTC. Translation: CASSRTSGGRTYEQYF.

This clone was counted between two and nine times. V is TRBV7-9 and J is TRBJ2-3, with 11 bases that match TRBD2. The junction had 2 bases not matched to a gene; V was cut back by 3 bases and J by 0 bases. Germline V lookup: CDR1 SEHNR, CDR2 FQNEAQ (reference sequence). CDR3 length: 16 amino acids. CDR3 protein: CASSLGTSGSTDTQYF. The CDR3, as DNA: TGTGCCAGCAGCTTGGGGACTAGCGGCAGCACAGATACGCAGTATTTT.

The chain combines TRBV28 with TRBJ1-5; D gene uncertain. Trimming cost V 7 bases and J 4 bases, with 14 bases left between them. Germline CDR1 MDHEN, CDR2 SYDVKM. This CDR3 spans 14 amino acids. The DNA of the CDR3 is TGTGCCAGCAAATCAGTATCTCCTAATCAGCCCCAGCATTTT. Protein sequence: CASKSVSPNQPQHF.

This clone was seen a handful of times. The J gene is TRBJ2-7, the V gene TRBV29-1; 11 bases match TRBD1. This CDR3 is 15 amino acids long. After removal of 4 bases from V and 6 bases from J, the junction contained 11 bases not matched to a gene. Germline V CDR1 and CDR2: SQVTM, ANQGSEA. CDR3 amino acids: CSVVDSGQGAGEQYF. CDR3 DNA sequence: TGCAGCGTTGTAGATTCCGGACAGGGGGCGGGCGAGCAGTACTTC.

In this sample, this clone turned up a few times. The V call is TRBV29-1, the J call TRBJ1-1; 10 bases align to TRBD1. Germline trimming cut 7 bases from V and 6 bases from J; bases unmatched to any gene: 8. Germline values: CDR1 SQVTM, CDR2 ANQGSEA. The CDR3 totals 13 residues. CDR3 loop: CSAPGQGRAEAFF. Written as DNA, the CDR3 is TGCAGCGCTCCGGGACAGGGGCGGGCTGAAGCTTTCTTT.

The rearrangement links TRBV12-5 to TRBJ1-1; D uncertain. Trimming removed 6 bases at V and 5 bases at J, with 16 bases between. The germline V gene encodes CDR1 LGHNT and CDR2 FRNRAP. The CDR3 covers 14 residues. The CDR3 sequence is CASGPRLGGTEAFF. CDR3 nucleotides: TGTGCTAGTGGCCCGCGCCTGGGAGGAACTGAAGCTTTCTTT.

This clone was found a few times. V is TRBV2 and J is TRBJ2-3; D unresolved. Per the germline V gene, CDR1 is SNHLY and CDR2 is FYNNEI. The CDR3 totals 13 residues. Between the trimmed V and J ends, which lost 7 bases and 2 bases, there was a span of 10 bases. CDR3 DNA: TGTGCCAGCACTGCAGGTTTCACAGATACGCAGTATTTT. This encodes CASTAGFTDTQYF.

The CDR3 loop is CASSPPGKSDEKLFF. Written as DNA, the CDR3 is TGTGCCAGCAGTCCCCCGGGGAAATCTGATGAAAAACTGTTTTTT. The V gene is TRBV28, the J gene TRBJ1-4; no reliable D call. Looked up from germline, CDR1 is MDHEN and CDR2 is SYDVKM. V was cut by 5 bases and J by 6 bases, with 16 bases left in between. The CDR3 runs to 15 residues.

This clone was recorded a few times. V is TRBV4-1 and J is TRBJ2-1, with TRBD1 matching 9 bases. The CDR3 contains 15 residues. CDR1 and CDR2 from the germline V gene are MGHRA and YSYEKL. V shed 3 bases and J 3 bases; nucleotides not matched to a gene: 3. The chain's CDR3 is CASSHLTGGYNEQFF. CDR3 DNA: TGCGCCAGCAGCCACCTGACAGGGGGCTACAATGAGCAGTTCTTC.

This clone turned up a few times. V usage is TRBV18 and J usage is TRBJ2-1; a possible D gene is TRBD2 (6 bases). Germline-derived CDR1 and CDR2 are KGHSH and LQKENI. The CDR3 consists of 15 residues. Deletions cut 0 bases from V and 4 bases from J, with 10 bases between. CDR3 region: CASSPPASGYNEQFF. As DNA, the CDR3 is TGTGCCAGCTCACCACCGGCCAGCGGGTACAATGAGCAGTTCTTC.

This clone turned up a few times. In nucleotides, the CDR3 is TGTGCCAGCACCCCTGGACAGGGGGTAAATGAGCAGTTCTTC. It translates to CASTPGQGVNEQFF. The chain couples TRBV2 to TRBJ2-1, with 10 bases fitting TRBD1. CDR3 length: 14 residues. Germline V lookup: CDR1 SNHLY, CDR2 FYNNEI. Unmatched junction bases numbered 7, after V lost 7 bases and J lost 7 bases.

This clone has just a few counts. V and J are TRBV5-6 and TRBJ2-2; D perhaps matches TRBD1 (5 bases). CDR1 is SGHDT, CDR2 YYEEEE, per germline. CDR3 length equals 17 residues. With 1 base removed from V and 1 base from J, the gap between germline ends came to 14 bases. The CDR3 bases are TGTGCCAGCAGCTTGAATTTTAGGGGCGGGAACACCGGGGAGCTGTTTTTT. Translated: CASSLNFRGGNTGELFF.